The clone carrying this T cell receptor beta chain was counted many times. Its antigen is currently unknown. The CDR3 covers 12 residues. Germline V CDR1 and CDR2: DFQATT, SNEGSKA (reference sequence). Trimming pared 2 bases from V and 8 bases from J, leaving 12 bases between. The protocol attached unique molecular identifiers to individual cDNA molecules. TCRdb reprocessed the 5' RACE reads with MiXCR, giving one entry per CDR3 protein. There are 70,000 to 75,000 distinct CDR3 sequences in the sample; 12% occur only once, and more than 4.5% lies in the top ten. The data originate from a study of early T cells in non-severe SARS-CoV-2 infection. Looking at the study overall: From unsorted whole blood, bulk RNA was sequenced, and the chains remained unpaired.

The study's findings and limits: VDJdb matching favored anti-spike CD8 responses, missing private and CD4 specificities.

The clonotype comes from an adult who was a healthcare worker with PCR-confirmed SARS-CoV-2 infection or an uninfected control (not recorded which). Sequencing was performed on whole blood. V and J are TRBV20-1 and TRBJ1-2, with D tentatively TRBD1 (5 bases). The CDR3 protein is CSARPRGKGYTF. The DNA of the CDR3 is TGCAGTGCTAGACCGCGGGGGAAAGGCTACACCTTC.